Listed below are T cell receptor beta chains from one sample, sequenced in a study of T cell changes during pregnancy in multiple sclerosis. Clones were sequenced by immunoSEQ multiplex PCR, and TCRdb holds only the in-frame ones, with some missing. The sample contains tens of thousands of clones, almost 95% of which appear only once. The sample here was peripheral blood, taken in the third trimester of pregnancy. These receptors were taken from a female donor in good health, enrolled as a control in a pregnancy study. Each CDR3 is given with its conserved first and last residue. The D gene is left open where the match is weak. Size is omitted from some rows. Given values are once, few, many or a class for expanded clones.

clone_size j_call v_call d_call cdr3_aa cdr3_nt
NA TRBJ2-3 TRBV4-2 TRBD2 CASSQVLAGRTDTQYF TGTGCCAGCAGCCAAGTTCTAGCGGGGAGGACAGATACGCAGTATTTT
NA TRBJ2-1 TRBV2 NA CASRGAGGEQFF TGTGCCAGCAGGGGGGCTGGGGGTGAGCAGTTCTTC
NA TRBJ2-5 TRBV11-1 TRBD1 CASSRIQGLETQYF TGTGCCAGCAGCCGTATACAGGGGCTGGAGACCCAGTACTTC
NA TRBJ1-2 TRBV28 TRBD1 CASSFGQGYGYTF TGTGCCAGCAGTTTCGGACAGGGGTATGGCTACACCTTC
NA TRBJ2-5 TRBV7-3 TRBD1 CASSPRTGGIETQYF TGTGCCAGCAGCCCACGGACAGGGGGCATAGAGACCCAGTACTTC
NA TRBJ2-2 TRBV6-5 TRBD2 CASSLYGRPGELFF TGTGCCAGCAGTCTCTACGGGAGGCCCGGGGAGCTGTTTTTT
NA TRBJ1-1 TRBV18 NA CASSPSQRVNTEAFF TGTGCCAGCTCACCATCCCAACGGGTGAACACTGAAGCTTTCTTT
NA TRBJ2-3 TRBV13 TRBD1 CASSLSGTGTTTDTQYF TGTGCCAGCAGCTTAAGCGGGACAGGGACAACTACAGATACGCAGTATTTT
NA TRBJ2-7 TRBV19 NA CASSSVRVGVLHEQYF TGTGCCAGTAGTTCCGTACGAGTCGGGGTTCTCCACGAGCAGTACTTC
NA TRBJ2-4 TRBV4-3 TRBD2 CASSQDPSGTFKNIQYF TGCGCCAGCAGCCAAGATCCCAGCGGGACCTTCAAAAACATTCAGTACTTC
NA TRBJ2-1 TRBV19 NA CASSIDLAGSYNEQFF TGTGCCAGTAGTATAGACCTTGCCGGGTCCTACAATGAGCAGTTCTTC
NA TRBJ2-5 TRBV7-9 NA CASSSLAQETQYF TGTGCCAGCAGCTCCCTAGCGCAAGAGACCCAGTACTTC
NA TRBJ2-7 TRBV15 TRBD2 CATSPLLAGVPHEQYF TGTGCCACCAGCCCCCTCCTAGCGGGAGTCCCCCACGAGCAGTACTTC
NA TRBJ1-5 TRBV4-2 NA CASSQGGGEDQPQHF TGTGCCAGCAGCCAAGGCGGGGGCGAAGATCAGCCCCAGCATTTT
few TRBJ2-7 TRBV10-3 NA CAISSTYEQYF TGTGCCATCAGTTCCACCTACGAGCAGTACTTC
NA TRBJ2-6 TRBV7-8 NA CASSFSVEGGAGANVLTF TGTGCCAGCAGCTTTTCGGTGGAGGGCGGTGCTGGGGCCAACGTCCTGACTTTC
NA TRBJ2-3 TRBV10-3 NA CAISFSGGSTDTQYF TGTGCCATCAGTTTTTCCGGCGGTAGCACAGATACGCAGTATTTT
NA TRBJ1-2 TRBV4-3 NA CASSQEGALYGYTF TGCGCCAGCAGCCAAGAAGGAGCACTTTATGGCTACACCTTC
NA TRBJ2-7 TRBV7-3 TRBD1 CASSLGTGGKASYEQYF TGTGCCAGCAGCTTAGGGACAGGCGGAAAAGCCTCCTACGAGCAGTACTTC
once TRBJ2-5 TRBV6-1 NA CASSENLGETQYF TGTGCCAGCAGTGAGAACCTCGGGGAGACCCAGTACTTC
NA TRBJ2-1 TRBV29-1 TRBD1 CSVGGGQGFDEQFF TGCAGCGTTGGAGGAGGACAGGGGTTCGATGAGCAGTTCTTC
NA TRBJ1-1 TRBV27 TRBD1 CASRTGSNTEAFF TGTGCCAGCAGGACAGGGTCAAACACTGAAGCTTTCTTT
NA TRBJ1-1 TRBV18 NA CASSATFPNTEAFF TGTGCCAGCTCAGCTACTTTCCCGAACACTGAAGCTTTCTTT
once TRBJ2-1 TRBV5-1 NA CASSSGVTSSYNEQFF TGCGCCAGCAGCTCGGGGGTCACCAGCTCCTACAATGAGCAGTTCTTC
NA TRBJ2-3 TRBV5-6 NA CASSWRDSTDTQYF TGTGCCAGCAGCTGGAGGGACAGCACAGATACGCAGTATTTT
NA TRBJ2-3 TRBV5-6 NA CASSWARTDTQYF TGTGCCAGCAGCTGGGCGCGAACAGATACGCAGTATTTT
NA TRBJ1-5 TRBV30 NA CAWSFGQGAQPQHF TGTGCCTGGAGTTTTGGGCAGGGCGCTCAGCCCCAGCATTTT
NA TRBJ2-7 TRBV11-2 NA CASSLLASYEQYF TGTGCCAGCAGCTTACTGGCCTCCTACGAGCAGTACTTC
NA TRBJ2-4 TRBV9 TRBD2 CASSVSGSPAGNIQYF TGTGCCAGCAGCGTGAGCGGGAGCCCCGCGGGGAACATTCAGTACTTC
NA TRBJ1-2 TRBV6-1 NA CASSEALRVDLLRGGGYTF TGTGCCAGCAGTGAAGCGCTTCGCGTCGACCTACTTCGAGGAGGGGGCTACACCTTC
NA TRBJ1-2 TRBV29-1 TRBD1 CSVSGTGTYGYTF TGCAGCGTTTCCGGGACAGGGACGTATGGCTACACCTTC